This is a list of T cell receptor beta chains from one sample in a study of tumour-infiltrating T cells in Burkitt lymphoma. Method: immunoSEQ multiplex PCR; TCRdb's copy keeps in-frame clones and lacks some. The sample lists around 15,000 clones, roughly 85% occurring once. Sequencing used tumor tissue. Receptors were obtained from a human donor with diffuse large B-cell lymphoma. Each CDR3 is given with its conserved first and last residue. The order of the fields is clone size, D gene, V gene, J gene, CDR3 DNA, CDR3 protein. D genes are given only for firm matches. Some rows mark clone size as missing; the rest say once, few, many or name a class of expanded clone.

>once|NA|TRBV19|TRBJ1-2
TGTGCCAGTAGTATAAATAGAGCTAACTATGGCTACACCTTC
CASSINRANYGYTF
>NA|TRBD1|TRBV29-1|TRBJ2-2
TGCAGCGTTGACGAGACAGGGGTATCCGGGGAGCTGTTTTTT
CSVDETGVSGELFF
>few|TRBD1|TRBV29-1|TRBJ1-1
TGCAGCGTAAGGACAGGCGAGACTGAAGCTTTCTTT
CSVRTGETEAFF
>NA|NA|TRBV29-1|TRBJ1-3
TGCAGCGTTTGGGCCTCTGGAAACACCATATATTTT
CSVWASGNTIYF
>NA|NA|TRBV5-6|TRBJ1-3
TGTGCCAGCAGCTTGGGACAACTCTCTGGAAACACCATATATTTT
CASSLGQLSGNTIYF
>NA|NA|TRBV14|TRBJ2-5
TGTGCCAGCAGCCAAGATTCAGAGACCCAGTACTTC
CASSQDSETQYF
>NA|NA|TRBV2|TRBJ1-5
TGTGCCAGCAATAGGGACGTCGGCAATCAGCCCCAGCATTTT
CASNRDVGNQPQHF
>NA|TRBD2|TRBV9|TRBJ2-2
TGTGTCAGCAGCATGGGAGGGTTCGCCGGGGAGCTGTTTTTT
CVSSMGGFAGELFF
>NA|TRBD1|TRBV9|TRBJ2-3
TGTGCCAGCAGCGCCCGACAGGGAGCCACAGATACGCAGTATTTT
CASSARQGATDTQYF
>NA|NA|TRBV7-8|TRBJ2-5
TGTGCCAGCAGCTTAAGTCATAGCGGAGAGACCCAGTACTTC
CASSLSHSGETQYF
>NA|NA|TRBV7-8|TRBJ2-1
TGTGCCAGCAGCTTAGCTCTAGCGCTCAATGAGCAGTTCTTC
CASSLALALNEQFF
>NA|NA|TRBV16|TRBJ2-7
TGTGCCAGCAGCCAAGGCGGGACCCTCCACGAGCAGTACTTC
CASSQGGTLHEQYF
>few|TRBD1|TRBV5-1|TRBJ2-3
TGCGCCAGCGGGGGGACAGGGTTCTTTGATACGCAGTATTTT
CASGGTGFFDTQYF
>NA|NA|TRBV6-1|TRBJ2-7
TGTGCCACCGCCCTCCGGACAGCCTACGAGCAGTACTTC
CATALRTAYEQYF
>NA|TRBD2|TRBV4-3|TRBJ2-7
TGCGCCAGCAGCCAAGAAAGGGGAGGGTCCTACGAGCAGTACTTC
CASSQERGGSYEQYF
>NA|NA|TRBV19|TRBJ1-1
TGTGCCAGTAGGGAGGGGGGTAGTGCTGAAGCTTTCTTT
CASREGGSAEAFF
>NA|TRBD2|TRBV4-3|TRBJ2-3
TGCGCCAGCAGCCAAGATCGGGCGGGGGAGCAGGAGACGCAGTATTTT
CASSQDRAGEQETQYF
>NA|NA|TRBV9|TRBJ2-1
TGTGCCAGCAGCGTAGGTCTTCACAATGAGCAGTTCTTC
CASSVGLHNEQFF
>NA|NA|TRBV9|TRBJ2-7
TGTGCCAGCAGCGCCGGGGGACTCTACGAGCAGTACTTC
CASSAGGLYEQYF
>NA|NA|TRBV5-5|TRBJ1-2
TGTGCCAGCAGCTCCGGAGAAATCTATGGCTACACCTTC
CASSSGEIYGYTF
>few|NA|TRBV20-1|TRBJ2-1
TGCAGTGTACCTAGCCCCAATGAGCAGTTCTTC
CSVPSPNEQFF
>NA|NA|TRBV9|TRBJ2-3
TGTGCCAGCAGCGTGTCAGGAAGCACAGATACGCAGTATTTT
CASSVSGSTDTQYF
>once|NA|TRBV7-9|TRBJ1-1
TGTGCCAGCAGCTCCGGGACACAGAACACTGAAGCTTTCTTT
CASSSGTQNTEAFF
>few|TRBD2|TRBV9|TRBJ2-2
TGTGCCAGCGGTAGCGGGGCCGGGGAGCTGTTTTTT
CASGSGAGELFF
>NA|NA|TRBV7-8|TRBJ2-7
TGTGCCAGCAGCGAGGGACCTGGAGGCTACGAGCAGTACTTC
CASSEGPGGYEQYF
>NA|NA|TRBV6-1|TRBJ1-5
TGTGCCAGCAGTCGGGGGCAGGGATTGCATTTT
CASSRGQGLHF
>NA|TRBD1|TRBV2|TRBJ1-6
TGTGCCAGCGGACAGGAATCAGATGTAGGATCACCCCTCCACTTT
CASGQESDVGSPLHF
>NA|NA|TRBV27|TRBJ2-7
TGTGCCAGCAGTATGAACAAGGGGTTGTACGAGCAGTACTTC
CASSMNKGLYEQYF
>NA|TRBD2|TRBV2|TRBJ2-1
TGTGCCAGCAGTGAACTGGGGGGGGTCGGTGAGCAGTTCTTC
CASSELGGVGEQFF
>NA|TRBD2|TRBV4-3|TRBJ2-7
TGCGCCAGCAGTCGGACTAGCGGTTACGAGCAGTACTTC
CASSRTSGYEQYF
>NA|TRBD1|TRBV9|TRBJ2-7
TGTGCCAGCAGCGTGGGACAGGTCGGCTCCGAGCAGTACTTC
CASSVGQVGSEQYF
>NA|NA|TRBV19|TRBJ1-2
TGTGCCAGTAGTATGGCCTATGGCTACACCTTC
CASSMAYGYTF
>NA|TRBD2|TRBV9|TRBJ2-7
TGTGCCAGCAGCGTAAGGTGGACTAGCGGCCTTAGCTCCTACGAGCAGTACTTC
CASSVRWTSGLSSYEQYF
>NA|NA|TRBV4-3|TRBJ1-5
TGCGCCAGCAGCCAAGGGAGAAGCAATCAGCCCCAGCATTTT
CASSQGRSNQPQHF
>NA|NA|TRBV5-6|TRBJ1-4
TGTGCCAGCAGCTTCCGCGGACCAACTAATGAAAAACTGGTTTTT
CASSFRGPTNEKLVF
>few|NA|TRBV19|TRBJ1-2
TGTGCCAGTAGTTTGAAAGTGAACTATGGCTACACCTTC
CASSLKVNYGYTF
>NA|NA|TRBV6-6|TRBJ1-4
TGTGCCAGTCTATTTCGGACGGGGAATGAAAAACTGTTTTTT
CASLFRTGNEKLFF
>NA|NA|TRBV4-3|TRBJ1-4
TGCGCCAGCAGCCTGGGGGCGGCTAATGAAAAACTGTTTTTT
CASSLGAANEKLFF
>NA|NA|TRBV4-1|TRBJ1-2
TGCGCCAGCAGCCAAGAGGGACTACGGGGCAACTATGGCTACACCTTC
CASSQEGLRGNYGYTF
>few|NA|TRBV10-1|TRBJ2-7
TGCGCCAGCAGTGAGTCAGTAGTCTACGAGCAGTACTTC
CASSESVVYEQYF
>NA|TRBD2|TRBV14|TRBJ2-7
TGTGCCAGCAGCCAAGACCGGACTAGCGGGAGAACGGGCTACGAGCAGTACTTC
CASSQDRTSGRTGYEQYF
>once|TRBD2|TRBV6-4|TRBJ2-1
TGTGCCAGCAGTAGACTAGCGGGGGGCCAAGGCAATGAGCAGTTCTTC
CASSRLAGGQGNEQFF
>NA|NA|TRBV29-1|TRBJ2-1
TGCAGCGTTAAGACTCGCGTAAATGAGCAGTTCTTC
CSVKTRVNEQFF
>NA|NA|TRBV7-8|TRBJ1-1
TGTGCCAGCAGCCTCGGGACTGAAGCTTTCTTT
CASSLGTEAFF
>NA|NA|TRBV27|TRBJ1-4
TGTGCCAGCAGTAATGCAGGAAGAAAAACTAATGAAAAGCTGTTTTTT
CASSNAGRKTNEKLFF
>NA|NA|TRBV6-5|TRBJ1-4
TGTGCCAGCAGTTACGGGGGAAAACTGTTTTTT
CASSYGGKLFF
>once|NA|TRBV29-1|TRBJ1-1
TGCAGCGTTGTGGTCGGACTGAACACTGAAGCTTTCTTT
CSVVVGLNTEAFF
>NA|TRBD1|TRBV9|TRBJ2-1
TGTGCCAGCAGCGTAGGGGGACAGCCCAATGAGCAGTTCTTC
CASSVGGQPNEQFF
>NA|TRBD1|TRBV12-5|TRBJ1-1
TGTGCTAGTGGTTCTAACCCAGGGGGCTGGACTGAAGCTTTCTTT
CASGSNPGGWTEAFF
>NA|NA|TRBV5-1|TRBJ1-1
TGCGCCAGCAGCTTGGCTGTGAACACTGAAGCTTTCTTT
CASSLAVNTEAFF
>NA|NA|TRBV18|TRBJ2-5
TGTGCCAGCTCGACCACATCCGAGACCCAGTACTTC
CASSTTSETQYF